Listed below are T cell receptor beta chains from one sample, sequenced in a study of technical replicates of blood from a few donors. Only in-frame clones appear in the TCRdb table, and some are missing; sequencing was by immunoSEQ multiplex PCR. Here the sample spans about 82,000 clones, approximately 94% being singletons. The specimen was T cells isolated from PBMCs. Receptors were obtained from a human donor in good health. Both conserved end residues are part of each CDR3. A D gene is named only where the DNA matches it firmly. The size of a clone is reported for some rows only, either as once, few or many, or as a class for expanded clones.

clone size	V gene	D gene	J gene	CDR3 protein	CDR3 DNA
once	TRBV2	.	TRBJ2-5	CASSEIAVLGKTQYF	TGTGCCAGCAGTGAAATAGCGGTCCTGGGGAAGACCCAGTACTTC
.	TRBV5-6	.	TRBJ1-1	CASSLGKRGFKVNTEAFF	TGTGCCAGCAGCTTGGGGAAGAGGGGGTTTAAAGTGAACACTGAAGCTTTCTTT
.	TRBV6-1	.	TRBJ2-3	CASSEAAGDTQYF	TGTGCCAGCAGTGAAGCAGCGGGAGATACGCAGTATTTT
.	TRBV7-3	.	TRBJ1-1	CASSSLASGHMNTEAFF	TGTGCCAGCAGCTCCCTCGCCTCGGGACATATGAACACTGAAGCTTTCTTT
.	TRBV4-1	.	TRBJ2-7	CASSQGTVTYEQYF	TGCGCCAGCAGCCAAGGGACAGTGACCTACGAGCAGTACTTC
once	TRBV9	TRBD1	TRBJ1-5	CASSPGQGDGNQPQHF	TGTGCCAGCAGCCCAGGACAGGGGGATGGCAATCAGCCCCAGCATTTT
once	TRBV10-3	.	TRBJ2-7	CAISAIDIFSYEQYF	TGTGCCATCAGTGCGATTGACATTTTCTCCTACGAGCAGTACTTC
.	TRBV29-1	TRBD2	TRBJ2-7	CSVVASGDYEQYF	TGCAGCGTTGTTGCTAGCGGGGATTACGAGCAGTACTTC
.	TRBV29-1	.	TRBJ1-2	CSVATGERYTF	TGCAGCGTTGCTACCGGGGAGCGCTACACCTTC
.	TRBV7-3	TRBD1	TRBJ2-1	CASSLTPGGMEFF	TGTGCCAGCAGCTTAACACCAGGGGGTATGGAGTTCTTC
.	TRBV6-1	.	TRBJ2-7	CASNLSGRTYEQYF	TGTGCCAGCAATCTGAGCGGACGGACCTACGAGCAGTACTTC
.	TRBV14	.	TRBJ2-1	CASSPSLEALTYNEQFF	TGTGCCAGCAGCCCATCTCTAGAAGCGCTTACCTACAATGAGCAGTTCTTC
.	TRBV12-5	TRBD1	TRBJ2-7	CASGPTGTGRYEQYF	TGTGCTAGTGGTCCCACCGGGACAGGGAGATACGAGCAGTACTTC
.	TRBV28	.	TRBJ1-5	CASRGRYQPQHF	TGTGCCAGCAGGGGGCGCTATCAGCCCCAGCATTTT
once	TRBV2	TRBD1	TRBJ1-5	CASSERDSYQPQHF	TGTGCCAGCAGTGAGCGGGACAGTTATCAGCCCCAGCATTTT
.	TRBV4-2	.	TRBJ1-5	CASSQDALESNQPQHF	TGTGCCAGCAGCCAAGATGCTTTGGAGAGCAATCAGCCCCAGCATTTT
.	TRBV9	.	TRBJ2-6	CASSGLFSGANVLTF	TGTGCCAGCAGCGGACTGTTCTCTGGGGCCAACGTCCTGACTTTC
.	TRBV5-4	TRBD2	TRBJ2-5	CASSAGLAGSQETQYF	TGTGCCAGCAGCGCCGGACTAGCGGGCTCACAAGAGACCCAGTACTTC
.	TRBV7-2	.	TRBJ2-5	CASSLGAKETQYF	TGTGCCAGCAGCTTAGGGGCAAAAGAGACCCAGTACTTC
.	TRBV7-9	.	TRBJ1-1	CASSLSMAPEAFF	TGTGCCAGCAGCTTATCGATGGCCCCTGAAGCTTTCTTT
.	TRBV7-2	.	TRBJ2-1	CASSFATRGYNEQFF	TGTGCCAGCAGCTTTGCGACTAGGGGATACAATGAGCAGTTCTTC
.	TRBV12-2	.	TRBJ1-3	CASRPYYSGNTIYF	TGTGCAAGTCGCCCCTACTACTCTGGAAACACCATATATTTT
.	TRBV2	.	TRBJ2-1	CASSVPQGYNEQFF	TGTGCCAGCAGTGTCCCCCAGGGCTACAATGAGCAGTTCTTC
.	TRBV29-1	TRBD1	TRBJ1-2	CSVGGTGSDYNGYTF	TGCAGCGTTGGAGGGACAGGGTCGGATTATAATGGCTACACCTTC
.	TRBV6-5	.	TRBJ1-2	CASSYAAQRGPHGYTF	TGTGCCAGCAGTTACGCTGCGCAAAGGGGTCCCCATGGCTACACCTTC
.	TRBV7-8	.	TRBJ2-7	CASSLSLAPHEQYF	TGTGCCAGCAGCTTAAGTCTAGCTCCCCACGAGCAGTACTTC
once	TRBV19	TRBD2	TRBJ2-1	CASSIWAGASEQFF	TGTGCCAGTAGTATTTGGGCGGGAGCAAGTGAGCAGTTCTTC
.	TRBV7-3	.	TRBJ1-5	CASSLIGAENRVRNQPQHF	TGTGCCAGCAGCTTAATCGGGGCAGAAAACAGGGTTCGCAATCAGCCCCAGCATTTT
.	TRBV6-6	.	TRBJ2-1	CASSYSTTSSYNEQFF	TGTGCCAGCAGTTACTCGACTACTAGCTCCTACAATGAGCAGTTCTTC
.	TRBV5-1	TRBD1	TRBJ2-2	CASSLGDSTGELFF	TGCGCCAGCAGCTTGGGGGACAGCACCGGGGAGCTGTTTTTT
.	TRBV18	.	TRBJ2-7	CASSLGAFRTYEQYF	TGTGCCAGCTCACTTGGGGCCTTTCGAACCTACGAGCAGTACTTC
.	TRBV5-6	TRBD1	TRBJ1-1	CASSQFQGGETEAFF	TGTGCCAGCAGCCAGTTCCAGGGGGGTGAGACTGAAGCTTTCTTT
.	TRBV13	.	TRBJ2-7	CASSLEYRSYEQYF	TGTGCCAGCAGCTTAGAGTACAGGTCCTACGAGCAGTACTTC
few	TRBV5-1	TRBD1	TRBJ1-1	CASSTLGQGNTEAFF	TGCGCCAGCAGCACCCTAGGACAGGGGAACACTGAAGCTTTCTTT
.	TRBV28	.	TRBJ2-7	CASSLIDLGLEQYF	TGTGCCAGCAGCCTGATAGATCTGGGCCTGGAGCAGTACTTC
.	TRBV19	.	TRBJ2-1	CASSIFGLGTQPGDEQFF	TGTGCCAGTAGTATTTTTGGTCTGGGAACTCAGCCGGGGGATGAGCAGTTCTTC
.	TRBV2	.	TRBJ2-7	CASSLTYEQYF	TGTGCCAGCAGTCTTACCTACGAGCAGTACTTC
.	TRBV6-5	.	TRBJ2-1	CASSYSSRNEQFF	TGTGCCAGCAGTTACTCGAGCCGGAATGAGCAGTTCTTC
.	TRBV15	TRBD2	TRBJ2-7	CATSPGRAYEQYF	TGTGCCACCAGCCCCGGGAGGGCCTACGAGCAGTACTTC
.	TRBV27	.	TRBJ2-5	CASSRRTLPQETQYF	TGTGCCAGCAGTCGTAGGACTCTCCCCCAAGAGACCCAGTACTTC
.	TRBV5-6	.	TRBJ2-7	CASSSTHLASEQYF	TGTGCCAGCAGCTCAACCCACCTAGCTTCCGAGCAGTACTTC
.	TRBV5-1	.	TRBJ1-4	CASSGDPSHEKLFF	TGCGCCAGCTCAGGGGACCCGAGTCATGAAAAACTGTTTTTT
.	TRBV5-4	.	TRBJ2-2	CASSLEYGVVTGELFF	TGTGCCAGCAGCTTGGAGTACGGGGTGGTCACCGGGGAGCTGTTTTTT
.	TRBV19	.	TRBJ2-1	CASNQGHWEQFF	TGTGCCAGTAATCAGGGACATTGGGAGCAGTTCTTC